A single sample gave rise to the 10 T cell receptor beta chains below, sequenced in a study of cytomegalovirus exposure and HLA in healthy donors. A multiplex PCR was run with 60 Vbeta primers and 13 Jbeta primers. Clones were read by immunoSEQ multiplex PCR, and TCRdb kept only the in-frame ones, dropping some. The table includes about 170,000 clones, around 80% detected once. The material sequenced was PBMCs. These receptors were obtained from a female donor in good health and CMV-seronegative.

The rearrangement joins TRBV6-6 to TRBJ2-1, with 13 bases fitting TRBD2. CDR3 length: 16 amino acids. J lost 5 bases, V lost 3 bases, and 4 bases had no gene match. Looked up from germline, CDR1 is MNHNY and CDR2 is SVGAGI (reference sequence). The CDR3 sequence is CASSYGTSGNNNEQFF. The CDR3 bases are TGTGCCAGCAGTTATGGGACTAGCGGGAATAACAATGAGCAGTTCTTC.

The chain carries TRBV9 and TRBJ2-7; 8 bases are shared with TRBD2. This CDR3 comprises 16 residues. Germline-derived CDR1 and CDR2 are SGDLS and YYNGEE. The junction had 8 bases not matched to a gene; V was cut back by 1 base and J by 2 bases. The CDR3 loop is CASSVQSSGPAYEQYF. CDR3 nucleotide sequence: TGTGCCAGCAGCGTACAGTCTAGCGGGCCCGCCTACGAGCAGTACTTC.

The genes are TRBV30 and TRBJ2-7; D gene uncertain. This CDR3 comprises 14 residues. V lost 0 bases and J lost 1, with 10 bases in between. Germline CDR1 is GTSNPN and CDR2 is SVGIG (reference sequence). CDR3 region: CAWSVPHKSYEQYF. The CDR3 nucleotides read TGTGCCTGGAGTGTCCCCCACAAATCCTACGAGCAGTACTTC.

The chain's CDR3 is CASSPTFFGEKHTEAFF. Written as DNA, the CDR3 is TGTGCCAGCAGCCCAACATTTTTCGGAGAGAAGCACACTGAAGCTTTCTTT. The rearrangement joins TRBV28 to TRBJ1-1; D remains unclear. This CDR3 has 17 residues. V lost 6 bases to trimming and J lost 3 bases, with 23 bases between them. Germline CDR1 reads MDHEN; CDR2 reads SYDVKM. Drawing the rest from reference TRBV28 and TRBJ1-1, the complete variable domain is DVKVTQSSRYLVKRTGEKVFLECVQDMDHENMFWYRQDPGLGLRLIYFSYDVKMKEKGDIPEGYSVSREKKERFSLILESASTNQTSMYLCASSPTFFGEKHTEAFFGQGTRLTVV.

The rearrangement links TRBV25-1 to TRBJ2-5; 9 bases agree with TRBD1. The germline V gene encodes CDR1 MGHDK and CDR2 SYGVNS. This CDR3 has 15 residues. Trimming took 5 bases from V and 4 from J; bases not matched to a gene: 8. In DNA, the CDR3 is TGTGCCAGCAGTTCGACAGGGGGTCCGGGAGAGACCCAGTACTTC. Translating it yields CASSSTGGPGETQYF.

CDR3 sequence reads: CASSQEVASGGETQYF. The CDR3, as DNA: TGCGCCAGCAGCCAAGAAGTTGCTAGCGGGGGGGAGACCCAGTACTTC. The chain carries TRBV4-3 and TRBJ2-5; TRBD2 matches 11 bases. CDR1 is LGHNA, CDR2 YSLEER, per germline. The CDR3 loop spans 16 amino acids. V lost 0 bases, J lost 5 bases, and 5 bases stayed unmatched.

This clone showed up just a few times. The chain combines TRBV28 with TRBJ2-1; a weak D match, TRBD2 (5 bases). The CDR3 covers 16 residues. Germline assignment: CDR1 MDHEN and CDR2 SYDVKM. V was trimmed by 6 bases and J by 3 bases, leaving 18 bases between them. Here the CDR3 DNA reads TGTGCCAGCAGAAGCCGGACGTCGGCGGGCTACAATGAGCAGTTCTTC. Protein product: CASRSRTSAGYNEQFF.

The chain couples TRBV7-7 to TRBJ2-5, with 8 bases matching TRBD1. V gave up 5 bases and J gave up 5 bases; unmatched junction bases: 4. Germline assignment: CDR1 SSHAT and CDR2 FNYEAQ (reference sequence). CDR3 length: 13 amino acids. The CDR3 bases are TGTGCCAGCAGCGCCAGGGGGCCGGAGACCCAGTACTTC. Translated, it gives CASSARGPETQYF.

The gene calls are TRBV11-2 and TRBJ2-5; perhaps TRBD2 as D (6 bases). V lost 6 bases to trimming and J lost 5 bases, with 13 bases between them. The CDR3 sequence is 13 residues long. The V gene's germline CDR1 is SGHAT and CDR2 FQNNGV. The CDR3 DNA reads TGTGCCAGCAGATTTGCAGGGAGGGAGACCCAGTACTTC. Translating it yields CASRFAGRETQYF.

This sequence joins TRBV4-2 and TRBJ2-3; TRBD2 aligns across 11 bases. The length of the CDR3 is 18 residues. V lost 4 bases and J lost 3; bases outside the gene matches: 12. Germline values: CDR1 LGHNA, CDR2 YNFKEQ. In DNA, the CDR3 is TGTGCCAGCAGCCGAACCGCTTCCGGGACTAGCGGAACAGATACGCAGTATTTT. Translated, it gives CASSRTASGTSGTDTQYF.